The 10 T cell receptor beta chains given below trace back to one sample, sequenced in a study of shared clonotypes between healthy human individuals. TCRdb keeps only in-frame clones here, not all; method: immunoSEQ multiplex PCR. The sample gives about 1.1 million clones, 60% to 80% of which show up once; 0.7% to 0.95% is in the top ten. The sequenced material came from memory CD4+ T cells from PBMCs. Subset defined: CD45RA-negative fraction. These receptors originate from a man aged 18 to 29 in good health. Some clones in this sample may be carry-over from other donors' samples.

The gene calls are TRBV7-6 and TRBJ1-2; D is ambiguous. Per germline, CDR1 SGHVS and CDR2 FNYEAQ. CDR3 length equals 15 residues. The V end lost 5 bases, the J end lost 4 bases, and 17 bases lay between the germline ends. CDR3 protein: CASSALSRKTYGYTF. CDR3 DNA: TGTGCCAGCAGCGCCTTATCTCGAAAGACCTATGGCTACACCTTC.

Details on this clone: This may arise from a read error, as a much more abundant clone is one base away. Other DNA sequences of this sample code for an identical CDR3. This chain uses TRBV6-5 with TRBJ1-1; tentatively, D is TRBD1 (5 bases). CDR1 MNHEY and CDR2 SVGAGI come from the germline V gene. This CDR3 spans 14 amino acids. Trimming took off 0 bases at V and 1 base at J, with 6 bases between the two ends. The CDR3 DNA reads TGTGCCAGCAGTTACTCCACAGGGAACACTGAAGCTTTCTTT. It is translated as CASSYSTGNTEAFF.

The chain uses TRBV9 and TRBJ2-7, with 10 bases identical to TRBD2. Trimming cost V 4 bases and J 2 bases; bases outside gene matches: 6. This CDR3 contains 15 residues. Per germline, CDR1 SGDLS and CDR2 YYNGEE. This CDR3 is CASSPTSGLTYEQYF. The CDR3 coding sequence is TGTGCCAGCAGCCCGACTAGCGGGCTTACCTACGAGCAGTACTTC.

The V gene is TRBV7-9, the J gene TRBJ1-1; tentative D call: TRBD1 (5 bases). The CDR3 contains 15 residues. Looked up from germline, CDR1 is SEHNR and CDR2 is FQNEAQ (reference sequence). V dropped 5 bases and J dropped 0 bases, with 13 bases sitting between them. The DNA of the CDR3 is TGTGCCAGCAGCCCGGGGGACGGGGTGAACACTGAAGCTTTCTTT. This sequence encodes CASSPGDGVNTEAFF.

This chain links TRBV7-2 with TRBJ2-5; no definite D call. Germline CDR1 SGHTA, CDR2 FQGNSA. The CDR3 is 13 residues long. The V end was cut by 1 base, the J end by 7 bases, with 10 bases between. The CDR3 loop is CASSLVGLGTQYF. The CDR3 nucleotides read TGTGCCAGCAGCTTAGTGGGGTTGGGGACCCAGTACTTC.

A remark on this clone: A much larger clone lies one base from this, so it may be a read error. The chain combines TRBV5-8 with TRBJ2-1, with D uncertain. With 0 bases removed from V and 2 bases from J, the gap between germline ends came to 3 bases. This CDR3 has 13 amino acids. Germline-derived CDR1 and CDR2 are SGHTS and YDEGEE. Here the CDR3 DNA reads TGTGCCAGCAGCTTGGGACCCTACAATGAGCAGTTCTTC. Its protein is CASSLGPYNEQFF.

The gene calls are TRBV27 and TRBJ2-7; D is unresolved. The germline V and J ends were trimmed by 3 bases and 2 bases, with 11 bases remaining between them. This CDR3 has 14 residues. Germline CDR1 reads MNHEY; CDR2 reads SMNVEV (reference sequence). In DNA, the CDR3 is TGTGCCAGCAGTTTCAAGAGTTTGACCTACGAGCAGTACTTC. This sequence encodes CASSFKSLTYEQYF.

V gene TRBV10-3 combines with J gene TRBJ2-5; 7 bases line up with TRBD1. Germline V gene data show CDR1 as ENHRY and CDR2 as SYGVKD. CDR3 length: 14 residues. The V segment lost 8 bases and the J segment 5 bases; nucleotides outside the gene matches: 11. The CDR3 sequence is CAIGVTGPPETQYF. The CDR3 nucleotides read TGTGCCATCGGAGTGACAGGGCCCCCCGAGACCCAGTACTTC.

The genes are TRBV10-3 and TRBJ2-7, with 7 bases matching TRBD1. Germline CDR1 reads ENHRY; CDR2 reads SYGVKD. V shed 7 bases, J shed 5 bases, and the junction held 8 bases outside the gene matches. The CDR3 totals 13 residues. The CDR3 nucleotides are TGTGCCATCATGAGCACAGGGGCTAACGAGCAGTACTTC. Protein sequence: CAIMSTGANEQYF.

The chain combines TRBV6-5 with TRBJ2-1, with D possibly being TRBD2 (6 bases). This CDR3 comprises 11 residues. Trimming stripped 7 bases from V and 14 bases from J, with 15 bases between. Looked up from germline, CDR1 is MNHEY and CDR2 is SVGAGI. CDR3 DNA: TGTGCCAGCAACAACGGGGGAGAGGAGTTCTTC. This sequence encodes CASNNGGEEFF.